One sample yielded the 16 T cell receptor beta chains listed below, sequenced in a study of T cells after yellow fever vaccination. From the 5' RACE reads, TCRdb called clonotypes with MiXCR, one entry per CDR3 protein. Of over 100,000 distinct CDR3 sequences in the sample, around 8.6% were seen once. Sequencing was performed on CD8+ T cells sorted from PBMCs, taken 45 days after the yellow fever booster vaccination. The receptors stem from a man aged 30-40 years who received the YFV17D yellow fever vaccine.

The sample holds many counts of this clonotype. The CDR3, as DNA: TGTGCCAGCAGCGCAGGGGAGCTGTTTTTT. Its protein product is CASSAGELFF. V usage is TRBV11-2 and J usage is TRBJ2-2, with D unresolved. This CDR3 comprises 10 residues. Trimming left V 5 bases short and J 8 bases short, with 3 bases between. The germline gives CDR1 SGHAT, CDR2 FQNNGV.

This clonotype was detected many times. The CDR3 coding sequence is TGTGCCAGCAGTTTGGCGGGAGGGTGGGAGACCCAGTACTTC. Translated, it gives CASSLAGGWETQYF. V and J are TRBV12-3 or TRBV12-4 and TRBJ2-5; 9 bases align to TRBD2. The CDR3 consists of 14 residues. V was pared by 3 bases and J by 5 bases, with 4 bases of the junction left unmatched.

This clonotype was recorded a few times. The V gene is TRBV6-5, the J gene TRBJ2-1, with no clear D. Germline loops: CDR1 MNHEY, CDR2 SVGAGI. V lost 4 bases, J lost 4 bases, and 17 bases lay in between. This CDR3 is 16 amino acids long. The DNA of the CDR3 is TGTGCCAGCAGTTTCAAACCGGAGCGCCCTTACAATGAGCAGTTCTTC. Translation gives CASSFKPERPYNEQFF.

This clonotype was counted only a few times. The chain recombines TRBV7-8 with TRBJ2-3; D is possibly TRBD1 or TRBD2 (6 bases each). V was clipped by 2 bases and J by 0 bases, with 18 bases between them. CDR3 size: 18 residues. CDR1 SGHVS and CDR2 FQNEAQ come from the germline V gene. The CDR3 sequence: CASSLRGDGDPSTDTQYF. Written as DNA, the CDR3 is TGTGCCAGCAGCTTAAGGGGGGACGGAGATCCTAGCACAGATACGCAGTATTTT.

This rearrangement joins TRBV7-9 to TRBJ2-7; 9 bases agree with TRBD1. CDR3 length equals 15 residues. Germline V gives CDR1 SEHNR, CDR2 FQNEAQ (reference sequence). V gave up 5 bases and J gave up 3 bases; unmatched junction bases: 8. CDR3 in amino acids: CASSSTGGEDYEQYF. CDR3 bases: TGTGCCAGCAGCAGTACAGGGGGCGAAGACTACGAGCAGTACTTC. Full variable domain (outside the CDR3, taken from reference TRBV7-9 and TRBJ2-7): DTGVSQNPRHKITKRGQNVTFRCDPISEHNRLYWYRQTLGQGPEFLTYFQNEAQLEKSRLLSDRFSAERPKGSFSTLEIQRTEQGDSAMYLCASSSTGGEDYEQYFGPGTRLTVT.

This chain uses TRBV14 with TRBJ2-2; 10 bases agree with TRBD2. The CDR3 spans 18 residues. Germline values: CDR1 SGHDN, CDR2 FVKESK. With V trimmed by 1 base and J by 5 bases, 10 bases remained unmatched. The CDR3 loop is CASSQVFGLAAVTGELFF. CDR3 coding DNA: TGTGCCAGCAGCCAAGTCTTTGGACTAGCGGCAGTTACCGGGGAGCTGTTTTTT.

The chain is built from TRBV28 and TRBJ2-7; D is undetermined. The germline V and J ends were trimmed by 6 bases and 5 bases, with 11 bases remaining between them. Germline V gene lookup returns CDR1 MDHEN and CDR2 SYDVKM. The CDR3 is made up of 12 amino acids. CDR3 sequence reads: CASRDGPNEQYF. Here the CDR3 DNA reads TGTGCCAGCAGAGACGGTCCCAACGAGCAGTACTTC.

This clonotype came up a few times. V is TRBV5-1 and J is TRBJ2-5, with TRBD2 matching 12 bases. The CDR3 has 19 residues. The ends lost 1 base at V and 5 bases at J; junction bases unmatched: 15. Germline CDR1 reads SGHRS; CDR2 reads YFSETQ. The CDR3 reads CASSLLLAGGRGGMETQYF. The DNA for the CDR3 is TGCGCCAGCAGCTTGTTGCTAGCGGGAGGGCGAGGAGGCATGGAGACCCAGTACTTC.

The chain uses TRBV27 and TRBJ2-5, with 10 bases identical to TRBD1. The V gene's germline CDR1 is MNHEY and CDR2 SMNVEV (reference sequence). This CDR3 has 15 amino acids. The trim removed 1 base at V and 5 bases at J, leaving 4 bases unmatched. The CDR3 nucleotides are TGTGCCAGCAGTTTATACGGGACAGGGGTCGAGACCCAGTACTTC. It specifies CASSLYGTGVETQYF.

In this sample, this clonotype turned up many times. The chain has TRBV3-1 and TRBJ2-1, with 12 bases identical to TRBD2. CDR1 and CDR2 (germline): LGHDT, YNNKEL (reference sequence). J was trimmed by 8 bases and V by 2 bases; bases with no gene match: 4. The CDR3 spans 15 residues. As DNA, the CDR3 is TGTGCCAGCAGCCAACTAGCGGGAGGGAGATATGAGCAGTTCTTC. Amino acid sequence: CASSQLAGGRYEQFF.

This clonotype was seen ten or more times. CDR3 residues: CSARGEGKNIQYF. The CDR3 DNA sequence: TGCAGTGCTAGAGGGGAGGGAAAAAACATTCAGTACTTC. The V and J genes are TRBV20-1 and TRBJ2-4, with 7 bases lining up with TRBD2. With V trimmed by 1 base and J by 4 bases, 1 base remained unmatched. Looked up from germline, CDR1 is DFQATT and CDR2 is SNEGSKA (reference sequence). The CDR3 has 13 amino acids.

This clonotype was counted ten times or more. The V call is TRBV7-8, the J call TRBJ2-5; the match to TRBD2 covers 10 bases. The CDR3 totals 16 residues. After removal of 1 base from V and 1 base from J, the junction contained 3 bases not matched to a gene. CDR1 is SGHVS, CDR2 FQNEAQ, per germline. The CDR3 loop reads CASSLGLAGIQETQYF. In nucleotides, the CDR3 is TGTGCCAGCAGCTTAGGACTAGCGGGTATCCAAGAGACCCAGTACTTC.

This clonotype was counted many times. This CDR3 reads CSARVVLRNEQFF. The CDR3 DNA reads TGCAGTGCTAGAGTTGTCCTCAGGAATGAGCAGTTCTTC. V gene TRBV20-1 combines with J gene TRBJ2-1; D not certain. Trimming took off 1 base at V and 7 bases at J, with 11 bases between the two ends. CDR3 length: 13 amino acids. Germline V gives CDR1 DFQATT, CDR2 SNEGSKA (reference sequence).

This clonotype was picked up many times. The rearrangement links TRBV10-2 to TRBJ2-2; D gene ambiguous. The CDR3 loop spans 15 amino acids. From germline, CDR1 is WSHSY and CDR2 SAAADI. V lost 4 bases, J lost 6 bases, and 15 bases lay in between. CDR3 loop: CASSVTVEGPGELFF. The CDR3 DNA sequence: TGCGCCAGCAGTGTGACGGTCGAAGGCCCCGGGGAGCTGTTTTTT.

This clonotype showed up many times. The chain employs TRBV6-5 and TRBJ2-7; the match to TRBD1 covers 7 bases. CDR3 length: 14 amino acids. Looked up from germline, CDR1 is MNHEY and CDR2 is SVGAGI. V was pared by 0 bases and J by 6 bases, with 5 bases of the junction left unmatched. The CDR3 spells CASSYSRQGLEQYF. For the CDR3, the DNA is TGTGCCAGCAGTTACTCCCGACAGGGTCTCGAGCAGTACTTC.

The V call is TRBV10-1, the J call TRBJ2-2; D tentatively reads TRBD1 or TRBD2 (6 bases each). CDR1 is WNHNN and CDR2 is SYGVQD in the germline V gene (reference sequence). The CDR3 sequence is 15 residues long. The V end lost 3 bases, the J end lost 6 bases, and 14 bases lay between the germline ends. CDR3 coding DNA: TGCGCCAGCAGTGACGGGGGCGATTTTTCCGGGGAGCTGTTTTTT. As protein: CASSDGGDFSGELFF.